This T cell receptor (beta chain) was observed in a study of cytomegalovirus exposure and HLA in healthy donors. All donors participated as healthy donors of bone marrow. Vbeta (60) and Jbeta (13) primers were used in the PCR. The method was immunoSEQ multiplex PCR; TCRdb's version includes in-frame clones alone and lacks a portion of them. The data show 100,000 or so clones, around 80% seen once. Regarding this clone: Its cognate antigen is unknown.

Study-wide points: Donors belonging to an Asian-associated ancestry cluster reportedly showed fewer N-insertions in productive TCRs than the 666-donor mean, according to what a later analysis found. In a later analysis, TCR beta V- and J-gene trimming was associated with a missense DCLRE1C variant. A later analysis appeared to link common viral pathogens to several of the most significant clusters.

The sequence was collected from a female donor in good health and CMV-seropositive. Source material: PBMCs.

The CDR3 nucleotides read TGTGCCAGCATCAAAGGGTGGGGGGCCTACGAGCAGTACTTC. Encoded protein: CASIKGWGAYEQYF. The chain recombines TRBV6-1 with TRBJ2-7; maybe TRBD2 (6 bases). Trimming removed 7 bases from V and 2 bases from J, with 15 bases in between. CDR3 size: 14 residues. CDR1 and CDR2 (germline): MNHNS, SASEGT.